This note documents a single TCR beta chain sequence. Other DNA sequences within the sample encode an identical CDR3. The data were obtained in a study of cytomegalovirus exposure and HLA in healthy donors. It was with 60 Vbeta and 13 Jbeta primers that the PCR ran. Method: immunoSEQ multiplex PCR; TCRdb's copy keeps in-frame clones and lacks some. The sample records 150,000 or so clones, over 70% being singletons. The CDR3 consists of 13 residues. J was trimmed by 1 base and V by 4 bases; bases with no gene match: 0. Germline V CDR1 and CDR2: SNHLY, FYNNEI. The sample taken for sequencing was PBMCs. This receptor was taken from a woman between 45 and 65 years old in good health and CMV-seropositive. The genes are TRBV2 and TRBJ1-1, with TRBD1 identical over 7 bases. The CDR3 reads CASSGQGNTEAFF. The CDR3 DNA reads as TGTGCCAGCAGTGGACAGGGGAACACTGAAGCTTTCTTT.